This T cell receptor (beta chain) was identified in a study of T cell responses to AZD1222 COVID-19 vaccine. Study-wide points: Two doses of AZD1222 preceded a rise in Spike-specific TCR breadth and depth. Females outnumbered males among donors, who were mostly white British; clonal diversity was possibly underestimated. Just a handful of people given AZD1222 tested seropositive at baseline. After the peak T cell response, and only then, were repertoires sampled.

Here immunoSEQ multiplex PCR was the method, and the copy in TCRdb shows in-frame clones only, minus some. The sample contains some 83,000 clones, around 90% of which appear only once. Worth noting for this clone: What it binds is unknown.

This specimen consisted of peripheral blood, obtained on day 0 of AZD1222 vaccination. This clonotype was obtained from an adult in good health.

The CDR3 loop is CASTKGANTGELFF. CDR3 DNA: TGTGCCAGCACCAAGGGAGCGAACACCGGGGAGCTGTTTTTT. The chain couples TRBV7-9 to TRBJ2-2, with D perhaps matching TRBD2 (5 bases). The CDR3 consists of 14 residues. The germline gives CDR1 SEHNR, CDR2 FQNEAQ (reference sequence). Trimming pared 7 bases from V and 0 bases from J, leaving 9 bases between.